The T cell receptor beta chain under discussion was sequenced for a study of T cells after yellow fever vaccination. Across the whole study: In the case of low-cell-number fractions, SMART-Seq v4 Ultra Low Input was used for preparation. Broader study findings: Though it reached lower strength, the secondary response hit its peak faster, day 5 versus 15.

TCR cDNA, made by 5'RACE template switching, carried an added universal primer site and UMIs. TCRdb called the 5' RACE reads again in MiXCR, with one record for every CDR3 protein. This table holds 80,000 to 100,000 distinct CDR3 sequences, roughly 5.2% found once. As to this clonotype: Its antigen is as yet unknown.

Germline CDR1 is KGHSH and CDR2 is LQKENI. V was trimmed by 3 bases and J by 5 bases, leaving 11 bases between them. The CDR3 consists of 13 residues. The sequence was obtained from a man between 18 and 29 years old who received the YFV17D yellow fever vaccine. Here the sequenced sample was CD8+ T cells sorted from PBMCs, taken 10 days after the yellow fever booster vaccination. This chain joins TRBV18 and TRBJ2-7, with D maybe TRBD1 (6 bases). CDR3 protein: CASSPRGGNEQYF. CDR3 nucleotides: TGTGCCAGCTCACCCCGAGGGGGAAACGAGCAGTACTTC.